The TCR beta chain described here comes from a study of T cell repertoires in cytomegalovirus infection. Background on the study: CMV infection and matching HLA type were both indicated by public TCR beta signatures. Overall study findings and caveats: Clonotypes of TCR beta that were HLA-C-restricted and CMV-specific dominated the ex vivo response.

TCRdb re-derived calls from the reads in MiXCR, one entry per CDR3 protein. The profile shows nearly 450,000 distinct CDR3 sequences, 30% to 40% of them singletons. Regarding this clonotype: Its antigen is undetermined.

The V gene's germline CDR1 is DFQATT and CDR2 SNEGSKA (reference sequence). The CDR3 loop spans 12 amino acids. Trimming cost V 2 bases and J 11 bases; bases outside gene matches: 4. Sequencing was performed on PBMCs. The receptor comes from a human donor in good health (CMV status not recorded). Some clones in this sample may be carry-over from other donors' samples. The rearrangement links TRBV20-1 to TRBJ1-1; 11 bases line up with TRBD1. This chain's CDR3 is CSARSGQGAAFF. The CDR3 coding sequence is TGCAGTGCTAGATCCGGACAGGGGGCCGCTTTCTTT.